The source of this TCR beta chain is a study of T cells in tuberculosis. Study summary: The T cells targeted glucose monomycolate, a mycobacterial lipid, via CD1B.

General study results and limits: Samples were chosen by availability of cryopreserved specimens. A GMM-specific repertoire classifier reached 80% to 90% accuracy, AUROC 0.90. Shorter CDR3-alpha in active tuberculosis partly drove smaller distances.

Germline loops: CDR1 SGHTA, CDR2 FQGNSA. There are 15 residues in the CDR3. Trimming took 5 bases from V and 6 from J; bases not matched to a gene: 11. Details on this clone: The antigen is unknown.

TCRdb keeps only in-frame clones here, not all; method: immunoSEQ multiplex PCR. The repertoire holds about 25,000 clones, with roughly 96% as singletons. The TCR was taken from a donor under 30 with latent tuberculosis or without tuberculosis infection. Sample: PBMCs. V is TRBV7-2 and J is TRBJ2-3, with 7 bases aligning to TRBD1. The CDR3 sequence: CASSRDSGGLDTQYF. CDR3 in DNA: TGTGCCAGCAGCCGAGATTCAGGGGGTCTGGATACGCAGTATTTT.